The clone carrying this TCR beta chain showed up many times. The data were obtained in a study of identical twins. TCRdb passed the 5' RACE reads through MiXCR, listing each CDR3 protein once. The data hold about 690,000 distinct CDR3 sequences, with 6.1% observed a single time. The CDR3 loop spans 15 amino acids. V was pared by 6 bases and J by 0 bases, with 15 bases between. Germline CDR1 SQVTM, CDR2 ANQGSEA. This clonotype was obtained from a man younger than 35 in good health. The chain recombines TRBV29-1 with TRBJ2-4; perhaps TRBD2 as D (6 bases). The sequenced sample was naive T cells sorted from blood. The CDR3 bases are TGCAGCGTACAGGAGCGCGGGACAGCCAAAAACATTCAGTACTTC. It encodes CSVQERGTAKNIQYF.